This T cell receptor beta chain derives from a study of CD8 T cells in Susac syndrome. Study results and limitations: As the study acknowledged, the number of individuals who were part of its TCR sequencing and HLA analysis was relatively small.

V lost 7 bases to trimming and J lost 2 bases, with 17 bases between them. The CDR3 covers 15 residues. The germline CDR1 and CDR2 sequences are MNHNY and SVGAGI (reference sequence). A note on this clonotype: Antigen specificity is unknown.

Reverse transcription of about 0.5 to 1 ug RNA was carried out with random hexamers. Amplification of TCR beta CDR3 across 54 Vbeta and 13 Jbeta was performed with immunoSEQ multiplex PCR. TCRdb reanalysed the immunoSEQ multiplex PCR reads using MiXCR and keeps one entry per CDR3 protein. The sample consists of 130,000 or so distinct CDR3 sequences, roughly 94% of them appearing once. Sequencing of TCR beta covered CD8+ and CD4+ T cells obtained from blood. The chain links TRBV6-6 to TRBJ1-2; D is perhaps TRBD1 (5 bases). The TCR originated in a human donor in good health. The sample comprised CD4+ T cells from PBMCs. DNA for the CDR3: TGTGCCAGCACCCGCGGGGTAGGGGACAACTATGGCTACACCTTC. Protein: CASTRGVGDNYGYTF.